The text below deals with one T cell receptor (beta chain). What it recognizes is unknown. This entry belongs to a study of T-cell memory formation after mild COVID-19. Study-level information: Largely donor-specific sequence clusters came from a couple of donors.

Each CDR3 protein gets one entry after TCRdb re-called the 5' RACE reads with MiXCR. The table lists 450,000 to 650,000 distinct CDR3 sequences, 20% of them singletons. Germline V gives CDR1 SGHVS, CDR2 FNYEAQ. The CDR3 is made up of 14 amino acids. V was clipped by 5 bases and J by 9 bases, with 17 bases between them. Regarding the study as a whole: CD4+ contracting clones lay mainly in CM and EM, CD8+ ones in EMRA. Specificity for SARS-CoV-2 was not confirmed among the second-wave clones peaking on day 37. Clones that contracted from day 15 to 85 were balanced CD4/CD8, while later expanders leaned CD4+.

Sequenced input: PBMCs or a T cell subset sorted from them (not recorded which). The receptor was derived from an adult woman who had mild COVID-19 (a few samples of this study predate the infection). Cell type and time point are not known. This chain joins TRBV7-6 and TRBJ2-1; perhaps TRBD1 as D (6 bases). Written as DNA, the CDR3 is TGTGCCAGCAGCCCCTTAGTTGGGGGCAGTGAGCAGTTCTTC. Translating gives CASSPLVGGSEQFF.